A single TCR beta chain is shown here with its context. Clones were read by immunoSEQ multiplex PCR, and TCRdb kept only the in-frame ones, dropping some. Altogether tens of thousands of clones are present, 85% to 95% being singletons, with the ten largest covering roughly 2.2%. The V and J ends lost 8 bases and 7 bases, in that order; junction bases with no gene match: 9. Germline lookup yields CDR1 SNHLY and CDR2 FYNNEI. The CDR3 loop spans 13 amino acids. The data are from a study of T cell changes during pregnancy in multiple sclerosis. The chain combines TRBV2 with TRBJ2-7; 9 nucleotides line up with TRBD1. This specimen was peripheral blood, taken in the third trimester of pregnancy. This receptor was taken from a female donor with multiple sclerosis, enrolled in a pregnancy study. CDR3 nucleotides: TGTGCCAGCCGGGGACAGGGAAGAGGAGAGCAGTACTTC. It is translated as CASRGQGRGEQYF.